The 5 T cell receptor beta chains listed next were all sequenced from one sample in a study of regulatory T cells in long-lasting Graves disease. The time point here: newly diagnosed GD, antithyroid drugs for less than 3 months. TCR sequences were obtained from RNA taken from PBMCs. Arm-PCR with iRepertoire HTBI primers amplified the CDR3 regions for these TCR beta libraries. TCRdb recomputed calls from the multiplex PCR reads with MiXCR, one row per CDR3 protein. The table lists about 330,000 distinct CDR3 sequences, under 20% of them singletons. In addition, the sample was reused for a study of T cells in Graves' hyperthyroidism and ophthalmopathy.

This specimen was peripheral blood mononuclear cells (PBMCs), taken at new diagnosis, from a patient treated with antithyroid drugs. Source of these receptors: a woman between 18 and 30 years old with Graves disease.

About this clonotype: The junction differs from germline at one of its ends, possibly a read error. This rearrangement joins TRBV14 to TRBJ2-5; 8 positions agree with TRBD1. The CDR3 is 16 amino acids. Germline V gives CDR1 SGHDN, CDR2 FVKESK. CDR3 amino acids: CASSQDGTGGPGLINF. The CDR3 bases are TGTGCCAGCAGCCAAGATGGAACAGGGGGGCCGGGCCTTATTAACTTC.

Ten or more counts support this clonotype. The rearrangement joins TRBV24-1 to TRBJ1-2, with D unclear. The germline CDR1 and CDR2 sequences are KGHDR and SFDVKD. V lost 4 bases, J lost 0 bases, and 17 bases lay in between. This CDR3 is 17 amino acids long. Here the CDR3 reads CATSDSRPGLTNYGYTF. Written as DNA, the CDR3 is TGTGCCACCAGTGACTCTCGACCGGGTCTAACTAACTATGGCTACACCTTC.

This clonotype was seen repeatedly, ten times or more. V and J are TRBV11-2 and TRBJ2-1; 8 bases fit TRBD2. CDR3 length: 14 residues. The V and J ends lost 5 bases and 3 bases, in that order; junction bases with no gene match: 3. Per germline, CDR1 SGHAT and CDR2 FQNNGV. The CDR3 bases are TGTGCCAGCAGCGAGACTAGCGACTACAATGAGCAGTTCTTC. It codes for CASSETSDYNEQFF.

In this sample, this clonotype turned up many times. The chain uses TRBV3-1 and TRBJ1-4, with TRBD1 as a possible D gene (6 bases). V dropped 1 base and J dropped 0 bases, with 6 bases sitting between them. Germline V CDR1 and CDR2: LGHDT, YNNKEL (reference sequence). The CDR3 spans 15 residues. CDR3 in DNA: TGTGCCAGCAGCCAAGGGACAGCAACTAATGAAAAACTGTTTTTT. Translated, it gives CASSQGTATNEKLFF.

This clonotype was counted at least ten times. V is TRBV7-9 and J is TRBJ2-1; TRBD2 agrees at 10 bases. V was clipped by 5 bases and J by 8 bases; unmatched bases: 6. From germline, CDR1 is SEHNR and CDR2 FQNEAQ (reference sequence). CDR3 length: 14 amino acids. The CDR3 loop reads CASSRAGGRHEQFF. CDR3 bases: TGTGCCAGCAGCCGAGCGGGGGGGCGTCATGAGCAGTTCTTC.